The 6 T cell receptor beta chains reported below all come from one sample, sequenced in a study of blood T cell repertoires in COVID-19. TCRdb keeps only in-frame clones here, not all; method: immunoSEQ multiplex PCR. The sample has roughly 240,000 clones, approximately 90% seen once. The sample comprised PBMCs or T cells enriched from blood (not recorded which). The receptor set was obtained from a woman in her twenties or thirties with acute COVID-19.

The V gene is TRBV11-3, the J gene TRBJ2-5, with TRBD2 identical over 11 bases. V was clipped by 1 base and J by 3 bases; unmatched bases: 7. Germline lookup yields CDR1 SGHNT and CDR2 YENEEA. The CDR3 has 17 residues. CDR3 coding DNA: TGTGCCAGCAGCTTAGGGGGCCTGACTAGCGGGGAAGAGACCCAGTACTTC. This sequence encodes CASSLGGLTSGEETQYF. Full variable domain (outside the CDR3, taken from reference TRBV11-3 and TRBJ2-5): EAGVVQSPRYKIIEKKQPVAFWCNPISGHNTLYWYLQNLGQGPELLIRYENEEAVDDSQLPKDRFSAERLKGVDSTLKIQPAELGDSAVYLCASSLGGLTSGEETQYFGPGTRLLVL.

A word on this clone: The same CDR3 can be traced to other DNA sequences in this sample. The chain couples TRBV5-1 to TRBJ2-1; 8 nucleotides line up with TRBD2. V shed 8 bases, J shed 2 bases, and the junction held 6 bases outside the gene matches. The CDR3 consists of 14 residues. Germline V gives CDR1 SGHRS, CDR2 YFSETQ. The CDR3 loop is CASSSGGPYNEQFF. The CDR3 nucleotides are TGCGCCAGTTCAAGCGGGGGACCCTACAATGAGCAGTTCTTC.

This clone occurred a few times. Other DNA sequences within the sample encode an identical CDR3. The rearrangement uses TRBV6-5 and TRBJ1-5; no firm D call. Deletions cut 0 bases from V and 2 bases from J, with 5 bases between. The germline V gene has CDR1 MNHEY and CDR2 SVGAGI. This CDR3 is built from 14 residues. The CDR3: CASSYSRGNQPQHF. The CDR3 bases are TGTGCCAGCAGTTACTCGCGGGGCAATCAGCCCCAGCATTTT.

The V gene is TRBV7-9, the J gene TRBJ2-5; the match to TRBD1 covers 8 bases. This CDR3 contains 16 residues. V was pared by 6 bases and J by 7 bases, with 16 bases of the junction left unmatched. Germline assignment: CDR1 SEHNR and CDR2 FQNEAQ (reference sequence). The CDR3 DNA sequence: TGTGCCAGCAGACCTCGAGAGACAGGGGATTTTGGGACCCAGTACTTC. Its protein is CASRPRETGDFGTQYF.

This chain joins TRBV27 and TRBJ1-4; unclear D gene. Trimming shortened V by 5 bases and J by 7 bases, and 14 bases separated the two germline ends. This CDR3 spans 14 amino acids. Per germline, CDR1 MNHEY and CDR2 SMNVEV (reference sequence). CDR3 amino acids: CASSPIVGVEKLFF. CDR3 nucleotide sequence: TGTGCCAGCAGTCCCATTGTGGGAGTTGAAAAACTGTTTTTT.

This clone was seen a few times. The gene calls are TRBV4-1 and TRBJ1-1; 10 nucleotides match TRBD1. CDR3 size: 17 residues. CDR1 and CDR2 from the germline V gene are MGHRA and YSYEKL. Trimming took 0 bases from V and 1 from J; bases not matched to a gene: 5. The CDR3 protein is CASSQEGTGAENTEAFF. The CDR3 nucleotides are TGCGCCAGCAGCCAAGAAGGGACAGGGGCTGAGAACACTGAAGCTTTCTTT.